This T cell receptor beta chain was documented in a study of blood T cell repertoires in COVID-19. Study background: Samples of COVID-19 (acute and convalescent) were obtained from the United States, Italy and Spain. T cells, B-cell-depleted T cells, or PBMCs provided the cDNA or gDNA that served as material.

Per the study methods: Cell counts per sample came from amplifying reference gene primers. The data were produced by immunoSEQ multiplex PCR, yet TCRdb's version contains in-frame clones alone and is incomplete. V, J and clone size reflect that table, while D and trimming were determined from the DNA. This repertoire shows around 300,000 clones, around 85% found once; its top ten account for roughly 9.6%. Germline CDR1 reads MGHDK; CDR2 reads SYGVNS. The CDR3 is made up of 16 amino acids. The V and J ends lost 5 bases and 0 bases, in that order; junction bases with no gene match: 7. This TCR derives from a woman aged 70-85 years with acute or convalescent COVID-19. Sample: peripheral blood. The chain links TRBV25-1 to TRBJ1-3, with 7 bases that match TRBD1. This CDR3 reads CASSSRGRFSGNTIYF. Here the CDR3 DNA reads TGTGCCAGCAGTTCGAGGGGGCGGTTCTCTGGAAACACCATATATTTT. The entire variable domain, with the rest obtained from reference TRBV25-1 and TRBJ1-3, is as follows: EADIYQTPRYLVIGTGKKITLECSQTMGHDKMYWYQQDPGMELHLIHYSYGVNSTEKGDLSSESTVSRIRTEHFPLTLESARPSHTSQYLCASSSRGRFSGNTIYFGEGSWLTVV.